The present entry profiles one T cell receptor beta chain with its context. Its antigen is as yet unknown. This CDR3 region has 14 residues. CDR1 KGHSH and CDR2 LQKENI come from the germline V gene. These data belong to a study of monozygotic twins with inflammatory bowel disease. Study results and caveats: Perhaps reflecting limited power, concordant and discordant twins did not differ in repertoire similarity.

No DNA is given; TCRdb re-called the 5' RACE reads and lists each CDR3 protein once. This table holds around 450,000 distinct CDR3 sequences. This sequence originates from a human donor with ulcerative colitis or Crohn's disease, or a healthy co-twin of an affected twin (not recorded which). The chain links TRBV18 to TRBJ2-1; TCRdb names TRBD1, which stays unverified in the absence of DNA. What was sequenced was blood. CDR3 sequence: CASSPTRGVNEQFF.